This is a list of T cell receptor beta chains from one sample in a study of cytomegalovirus exposure and HLA in healthy donors. TCRdb's copy holds only in-frame clones and misses some; the assay was immunoSEQ multiplex PCR. This sample has roughly 180,000 clones, with 85% found just once. The sample was PBMCs. The receptors were gathered from a boy aged 2 to 10 in good health and CMV-seronegative. The CDR3 runs from the conserved cysteine through the conserved F or W. D genes are given only for firm matches. Part of the rows lack a size; the others show once, few, many or a class for expanded clones.

. | TRBJ2-2 | . | TRBV5-8 | CASSLGQTGELFF | TGTGCCAGCAGCCTCGGACAGACCGGGGAGCTGTTTTTT
. | TRBJ1-2 | . | TRBV10-3 | CAIRPVGGAGGYTF | TGTGCCATTCGCCCCGTGGGGGGGGCCGGTGGCTACACCTTC
. | TRBJ1-3 | . | TRBV29-1 | CSVGGGNSGNTIYF | TGCAGCGTTGGGGGGGGGAATTCTGGAAACACCATATATTTT
. | TRBJ2-1 | . | TRBV30 | CAGGHDSSYNEQFF | TGTGCTGGAGGGCACGATTCCTCCTACAATGAGCAGTTCTTC
TRBD1 | TRBJ2-6 | . | TRBV19 | CASSTGGGGANVLTF | TGTGCCAGTAGTACAGGGGGCGGTGGGGCCAACGTCCTGACTTTC
TRBD2 | TRBJ2-5 | . | TRBV29-1 | CSVEIAGGASQYF | TGCAGCGTGGAAATAGCGGGAGGGGCATCCCAGTACTTC
TRBD2 | TRBJ2-1 | . | TRBV28 | CASRNIAGIYNEQFF | TGTGCCAGCAGGAATATAGCGGGGATCTACAATGAGCAGTTCTTC
TRBD1 | TRBJ1-1 | . | TRBV6-1 | CASSEGTGSGPEAFF | TGTGCCAGCAGTGAAGGGACAGGGAGCGGGCCTGAAGCTTTCTTT
TRBD1 | TRBJ1-2 | . | TRBV4-1 | CASSARAYRGPNYGYTF | TGCGCCAGCAGCGCCCGTGCCTACAGGGGACCTAACTATGGCTACACCTTC
. | TRBJ2-1 | few | TRBV6-4 | CASSDSTVGEQFF | TGTGCCAGCAGTGACTCTACAGTCGGTGAGCAGTTCTTC
TRBD1 | TRBJ2-1 | . | TRBV6-1 | CASSAASRGRLNEQFF | TGTGCCAGCAGTGCCGCCTCGAGGGGGCGACTCAATGAGCAGTTCTTC
TRBD2 | TRBJ2-1 | . | TRBV9 | CASSGGEGLWLAVDNEQFF | TGTGCCAGCAGCGGGGGGGAGGGGTTGTGGCTAGCGGTGGACAATGAGCAGTTCTTC
. | TRBJ1-2 | . | TRBV6-1 | CASSDGGFGYTF | TGTGCCAGCAGTGATGGCGGTTTTGGCTACACCTTC
. | TRBJ1-1 | . | TRBV15 | CATSHDPRRLATEAFF | TGTGCCACCAGCCACGACCCCCGCAGGCTTGCCACTGAAGCTTTCTTT
TRBD2 | TRBJ2-2 | . | TRBV2 | CASSGGLAGTRVGELFF | TGTGCCAGCTCAGGTGGGCTAGCGGGGACCCGGGTCGGGGAGCTGTTTTTT
. | TRBJ2-2 | . | TRBV5-4 | CASSLASFGELFF | TGTGCCAGCAGCTTGGCCTCTTTCGGGGAGCTGTTTTTT
TRBD2 | TRBJ2-1 | once | TRBV2 | CASSGGGVWGEQFF | TGTGCCAGCAGTGGCGGGGGGGTCTGGGGTGAGCAGTTCTTC
. | TRBJ2-6 | . | TRBV4-1 | CASSQDERGTYSGANVLTF | TGCGCCAGCAGCCAAGATGAGAGGGGGACGTACTCTGGGGCCAACGTCCTGACTTTC
. | TRBJ2-7 | . | TRBV28 | CATWQVPYEQYF | TGTGCCACCTGGCAGGTCCCCTACGAGCAGTACTTC
TRBD1 | TRBJ1-1 | . | TRBV9 | CASSPLGTVNTEAFF | TGTGCCAGCAGCCCTCTAGGGACAGTGAACACTGAAGCTTTCTTT
TRBD2 | TRBJ2-1 | . | TRBV11-2 | CASSLATGTSSYNEQFF | TGTGCCAGCAGCTTAGCCACCGGGACTAGCTCCTACAATGAGCAGTTCTTC
. | TRBJ1-2 | . | TRBV28 | CASSPPGQKFPRYGYTF | TGTGCCAGCAGTCCCCCCGGACAGAAATTCCCGCGATATGGCTACACCTTC
TRBD1 | TRBJ1-3 | few | TRBV6-1 | CASRGQTSSGNTIYF | TGTGCCAGTCGGGGACAGACCTCCTCTGGAAACACCATATATTTT
. | TRBJ2-7 | . | TRBV5-1 | CASSPGYEQYF | TGCGCCAGCAGCCCGGGGTACGAGCAGTACTTC
. | TRBJ2-2 | . | TRBV11-2 | CASSLVFQSNTGELFF | TGTGCCAGCAGCTTAGTCTTCCAGTCGAACACCGGGGAGCTGTTTTTT
TRBD1 | TRBJ1-1 | few | TRBV6-1 | CASSDRGAGTEAFF | TGTGCCAGCAGCGACAGGGGGGCTGGGACTGAAGCTTTCTTT
TRBD1 | TRBJ1-5 | . | TRBV19 | CASSAGTASNQPQHF | TGTGCCAGTTCTGCGGGGACAGCAAGCAATCAGCCCCAGCATTTT
. | TRBJ1-5 | few | TRBV28 | CASSFRQGGQPQHF | TGTGCCAGCAGTTTCCGGCAGGGAGGTCAGCCCCAGCATTTT
. | TRBJ2-5 | . | TRBV5-1 | CASSPRPSGTQYF | TGCGCCAGCAGCCCTCGACCGTCGGGGACCCAGTACTTC
. | TRBJ1-5 | once | TRBV27 | CASSSGEGRGRGLATQHF | TGTGCCAGCAGTTCCGGGGAGGGCCGGGGGAGAGGGCTCGCGACCCAGCATTTT
. | TRBJ1-1 | once | TRBV28 | CASSHRLENTEAFF | TGTGCCAGCAGTCACAGGTTGGAGAACACTGAAGCTTTCTTT
TRBD2 | TRBJ2-2 | . | TRBV5-6 | CASSFGGRNTGELFF | TGTGCCAGCAGCTTTGGCGGGAGGAACACCGGGGAGCTGTTTTTT
. | TRBJ2-2 | . | TRBV28 | CASSRGQTNAGELFF | TGTGCCAGCAGCCGCGGACAGACCAATGCCGGGGAGCTGTTTTTT
TRBD2 | TRBJ2-7 | . | TRBV27 | CASSLMRLAGGTYEQYF | TGTGCCAGCAGTCTCATGAGACTAGCGGGAGGAACCTACGAGCAGTACTTC
. | TRBJ2-7 | . | TRBV7-9 | CASVNGGSYEQYF | TGTGCCAGCGTTAATGGGGGGAGTTACGAGCAGTACTTC
. | TRBJ1-5 | . | TRBV29-1 | CSVGSGHSNQPQHF | TGCAGCGTTGGATCCGGTCATTCCAATCAGCCCCAGCATTTT
. | TRBJ2-6 | . | TRBV21-1 | CASNDPGSGANVLTF | TGTGCCAGCAACGATCCAGGCTCTGGGGCCAACGTCCTGACTTTC
. | TRBJ2-1 | . | TRBV15 | CATSRDSVMSSYNEQFF | TGTGCCACCAGCAGAGATTCGGTAATGAGCTCCTACAATGAGCAGTTCTTC
TRBD1 | TRBJ1-4 | . | TRBV28 | CASSFSPGQEDEKLFF | TGTGCCAGCAGTTTCAGCCCGGGACAGGAGGATGAAAAACTGTTTTTT
. | TRBJ1-5 | . | TRBV28 | CASSLGREDQPQHF | TGTGCCAGCAGTTTAGGTAGGGAGGATCAGCCCCAGCATTTT
. | TRBJ1-1 | . | TRBV10-3 | CAISESMGHAEAFF | TGTGCCATCAGTGAGTCGATGGGCCACGCTGAAGCTTTCTTT
TRBD1 | TRBJ2-2 | . | TRBV6-1 | CASRSLRQGTGELFF | TGTGCCAGCAGGAGCCTTCGACAGGGGACCGGGGAGCTGTTTTTT
TRBD2 | TRBJ2-3 | . | TRBV2 | CASRGLAELTDTQYF | TGTGCCAGCAGAGGACTAGCGGAACTCACAGATACGCAGTATTTT
. | TRBJ1-1 | . | TRBV2 | CASRPGGTKYSFF | TGTGCCAGCAGGCCTGGCGGGACTAAGTATTCTTTCTTT
. | TRBJ2-3 | . | TRBV13 | CASNDPGSTDTQYF | TGTGCCAGCAACGACCCCGGGTCCACAGATACGCAGTATTTT
TRBD2 | TRBJ2-7 | . | TRBV10-2 | CATGDYFYEQYF | TGCGCCACCGGGGACTATTTTTACGAGCAGTACTTC
TRBD1 | TRBJ2-2 | . | TRBV5-1 | CASQPDRGTGELFF | TGCGCCAGCCAACCGGACAGGGGGACCGGGGAGCTGTTTTTT
TRBD2 | TRBJ2-1 | . | TRBV11-2 | CASSYNSGGANNEQFF | TGTGCCAGCAGTTACAATAGCGGGGGGGCGAATAATGAGCAGTTCTTC
. | TRBJ2-7 | . | TRBV28 | CASSFLGTRAYEQYF | TGTGCCAGCAGTTTTCTAGGGACAAGGGCCTACGAGCAGTACTTC
. | TRBJ1-2 | few | TRBV7-3 | CASSLTPFLGYTF | TGTGCCAGCAGCTTAACCCCCTTTCTCGGCTACACCTTC
. | TRBJ2-1 | . | TRBV9 | CASSPHEGGQFF | TGTGCCAGCAGCCCCCATGAGGGAGGGCAGTTCTTC
TRBD2 | TRBJ2-2 | . | TRBV30 | CAWERGGYTGELFF | TGTGCCTGGGAACGGGGGGGTTACACCGGGGAGCTGTTTTTT
TRBD2 | TRBJ2-7 | . | TRBV5-1 | CASSSTSGSYEQYF | TGCGCCAGCAGTTCAACTAGCGGGAGCTACGAGCAGTACTTC
. | TRBJ1-4 | . | TRBV15 | CATSRGGQTNEKLFF | TGTGCCACCAGCAGAGGAGGGCAGACTAATGAAAAACTGTTTTTT